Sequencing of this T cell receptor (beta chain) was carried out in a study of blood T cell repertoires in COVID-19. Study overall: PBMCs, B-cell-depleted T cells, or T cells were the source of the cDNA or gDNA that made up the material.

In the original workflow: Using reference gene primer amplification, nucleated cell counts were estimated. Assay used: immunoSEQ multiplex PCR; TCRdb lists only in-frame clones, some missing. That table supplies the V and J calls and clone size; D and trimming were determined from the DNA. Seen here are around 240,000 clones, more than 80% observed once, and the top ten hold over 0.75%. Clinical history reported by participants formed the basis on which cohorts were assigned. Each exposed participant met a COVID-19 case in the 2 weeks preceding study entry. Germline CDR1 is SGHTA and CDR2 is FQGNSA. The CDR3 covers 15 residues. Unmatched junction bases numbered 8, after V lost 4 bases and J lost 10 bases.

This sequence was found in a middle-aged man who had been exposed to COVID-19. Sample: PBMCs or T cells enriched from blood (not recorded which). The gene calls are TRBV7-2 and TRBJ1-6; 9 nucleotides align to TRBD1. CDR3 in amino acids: CASSSTGGMESPLHF. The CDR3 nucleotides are TGTGCCAGCAGCTCGACAGGGGGAATGGAATCACCCCTCCACTTT.